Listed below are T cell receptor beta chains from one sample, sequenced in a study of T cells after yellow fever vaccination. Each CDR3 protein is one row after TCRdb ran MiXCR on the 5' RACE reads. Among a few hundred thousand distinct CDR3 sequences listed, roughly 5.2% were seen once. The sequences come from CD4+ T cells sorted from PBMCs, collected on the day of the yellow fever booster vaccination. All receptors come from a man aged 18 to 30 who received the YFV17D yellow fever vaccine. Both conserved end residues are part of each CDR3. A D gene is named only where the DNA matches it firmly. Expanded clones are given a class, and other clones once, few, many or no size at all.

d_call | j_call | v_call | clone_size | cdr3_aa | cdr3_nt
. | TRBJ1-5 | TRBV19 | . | CASSIDGVANQPQHF | TGTGCCAGTAGTATCGACGGGGTGGCCAATCAGCCCCAGCATTTT
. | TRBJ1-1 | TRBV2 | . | CASSDPRAEAFF | TGTGCCAGCAGTGACCCCAGAGCTGAAGCTTTCTTT
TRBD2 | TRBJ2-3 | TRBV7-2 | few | CASSFGWRGSTTDTQYF | TGTGCCAGCAGCTTCGGGTGGCGGGGGAGCACCACAGATACGCAGTATTTT
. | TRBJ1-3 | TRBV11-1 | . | CASSTMGSGNTIYF | TGTGCCAGCAGCACCATGGGCTCTGGAAACACCATATATTTT
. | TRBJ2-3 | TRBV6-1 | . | CASSGDGGDTQYF | TGTGCCAGCAGTGGGGACGGCGGAGATACGCAGTATTTT
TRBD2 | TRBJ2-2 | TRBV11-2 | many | CASSSQLAGGTGELFF | TGTGCCAGCAGCTCACAACTAGCGGGGGGAACCGGGGAGCTGTTTTTT
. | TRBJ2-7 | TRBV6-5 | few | CASSPPALDEQYF | TGTGCCAGCAGTCCGCCCGCCCTGGATGAGCAGTACTTC
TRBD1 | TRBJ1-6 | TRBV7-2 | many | CASSLRTGGTDSPLHF | TGTGCCAGCAGCTTAAGGACAGGGGGCACGGATTCACCCCTCCACTTT
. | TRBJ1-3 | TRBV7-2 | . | CASSSDTGNTIYF | TGTGCCAGCAGCTCGGACACGGGAAACACCATATATTTT
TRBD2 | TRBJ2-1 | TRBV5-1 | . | CASSRLAWNEQFF | TGCGCCAGCAGCCGACTAGCTTGGAATGAGCAGTTCTTC
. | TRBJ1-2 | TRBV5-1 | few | CASSLFPGDYGYTF | TGCGCCAGCAGCTTGTTCCCGGGGGACTATGGCTACACCTTC
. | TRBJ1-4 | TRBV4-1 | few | CASSLPETDEKLFF | TGCGCCAGCAGCCTACCTGAGACTGATGAAAAACTGTTTTTT
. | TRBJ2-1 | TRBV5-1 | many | CASSSRPERGEQFF | TGCGCCAGCAGCTCACGGCCAGAAAGAGGGGAGCAGTTCTTC
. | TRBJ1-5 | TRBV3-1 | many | CASSLYSNQPQHF | TGTGCCAGCTCCCTCTATAGCAATCAGCCCCAGCATTTT
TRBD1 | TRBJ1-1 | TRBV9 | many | CASSAPFGQGINTEAFF | TGTGCCAGCAGCGCCCCGTTTGGACAGGGGATTAACACTGAAGCTTTCTTT
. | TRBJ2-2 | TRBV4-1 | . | CASSQETTGPGELFF | TGCGCCAGCAGCCAAGAAACCACAGGTCCCGGGGAGCTGTTTTTT
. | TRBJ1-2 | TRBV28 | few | CASTQYYGYTF | TGTGCCAGCACCCAGTACTATGGCTACACCTTC
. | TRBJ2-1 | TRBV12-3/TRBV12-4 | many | CASSLYHEQFF | TGTGCCAGCAGTTTATATCATGAGCAGTTCTTC
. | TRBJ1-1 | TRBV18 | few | CASSPLGQAVNTEAFF | TGTGCCAGCTCACCCTTGGGCCAGGCAGTGAACACTGAAGCTTTCTTT
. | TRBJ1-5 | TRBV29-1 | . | CSVAPDNQPQHF | TGCAGCGTTGCCCCCGACAATCAGCCCCAGCATTTT
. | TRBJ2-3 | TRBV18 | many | CASSPPGTDTQYF | TGTGCCAGCTCACCACCAGGCACAGATACGCAGTATTTT
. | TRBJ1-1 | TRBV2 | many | CASNPPAGNEAFF | TGTGCCAGCAACCCCCCCGCGGGGAATGAAGCTTTCTTT
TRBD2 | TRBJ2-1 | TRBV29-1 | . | CSVGRGGSNEQFF | TGCAGCGTTGGGCGGGGGGGGTCGAATGAGCAGTTCTTC
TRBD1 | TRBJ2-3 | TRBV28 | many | CASSPYRGDTDTQYF | TGTGCCAGCAGCCCTTACAGGGGGGACACAGATACGCAGTATTTT
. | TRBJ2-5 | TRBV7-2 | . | CASSYSLNDRETQYF | TGTGCCAGCAGCTACTCTTTGAACGACCGGGAGACCCAGTACTTC
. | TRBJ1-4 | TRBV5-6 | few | CASSFTGNNEKLFF | TGTGCCAGCAGCTTTACAGGGAATAATGAAAAACTGTTTTTT
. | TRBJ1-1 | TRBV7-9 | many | CASSFGENTEAFF | TGTGCCAGCAGCTTCGGGGAGAACACTGAAGCTTTCTTT
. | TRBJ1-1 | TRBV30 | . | CAWTAFGAEGEAFF | TGTGCCTGGACAGCGTTTGGGGCGGAGGGTGAAGCTTTCTTT
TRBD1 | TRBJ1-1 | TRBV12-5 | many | CASGLEGGAITFF | TGTGCTAGTGGTTTAGAAGGGGGCGCGATAACTTTCTTT
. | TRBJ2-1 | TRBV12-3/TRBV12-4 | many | CASRTNPGRIYNEQFF | TGTGCCAGCAGAACGAATCCGGGACGGATTTACAATGAGCAGTTCTTC
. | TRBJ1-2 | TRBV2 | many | CASSGAGKYYTF | TGTGCCAGCAGTGGGGCAGGGAAATACTACACCTTC
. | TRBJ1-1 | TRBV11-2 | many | CASSLTNTEAFF | TGTGCCAGCAGCTTAACAAACACTGAAGCTTTCTTT
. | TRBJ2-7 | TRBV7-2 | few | CASSATGYYEQYF | TGTGCCAGCAGCGCCACTGGGTACTACGAGCAGTACTTC
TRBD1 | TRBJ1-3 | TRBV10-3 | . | CAISRDRGLGNTIYF | TGTGCCATCAGTCGGGACAGGGGGCTTGGAAACACCATATATTTT
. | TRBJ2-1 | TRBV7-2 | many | CASSYTRDGEQFF | TGTGCCAGCAGCTATACCCGGGACGGCGAGCAGTTCTTC
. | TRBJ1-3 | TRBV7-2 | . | CASSRSRTDSGNTIYF | TGTGCCAGCAGCCGATCAAGGACGGACTCTGGAAACACCATATATTTT
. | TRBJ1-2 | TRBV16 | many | CASSQSSFSLNYGYTF | TGTGCCAGCAGCCAATCCTCCTTCTCCCTTAACTATGGCTACACCTTC
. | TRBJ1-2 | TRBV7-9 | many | CASSRDDYGYTF | TGTGCCAGCAGCCGGGACGACTATGGCTACACCTTC
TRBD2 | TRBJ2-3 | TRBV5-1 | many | CASSGTRASDTQYF | TGCGCCAGCAGCGGGACTAGAGCCTCAGATACGCAGTATTTT
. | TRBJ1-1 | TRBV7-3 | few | CASSLNGAGTEAFF | TGTGCCAGCAGCTTAAACGGGGCTGGGACTGAAGCTTTCTTT
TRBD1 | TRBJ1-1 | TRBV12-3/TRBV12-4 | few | CASSFVSTGGMGTEAFF | TGTGCCAGCAGTTTTGTTTCAACAGGGGGCATGGGCACTGAAGCTTTCTTT
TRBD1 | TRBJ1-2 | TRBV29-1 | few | CSVGTEPGYTF | TGCAGCGTCGGGACAGAGCCTGGCTACACCTTC
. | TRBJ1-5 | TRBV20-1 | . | CSATRGRPNQPQHF | TGCAGTGCTACGAGGGGACGGCCCAATCAGCCCCAGCATTTT
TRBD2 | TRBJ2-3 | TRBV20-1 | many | CSARARGGVRTDTQYF | TGCAGTGCTAGAGCCCGGGGGGGAGTTAGGACAGATACGCAGTATTTT
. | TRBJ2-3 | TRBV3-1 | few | CASSPRRMSTDTQYF | TGTGCCAGCAGCCCTCGCAGGATGTCCACAGATACGCAGTATTTT
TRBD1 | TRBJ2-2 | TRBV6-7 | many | CASSPEGQGDWTAGELFF | TGTGCCAGCAGCCCTGAGGGACAGGGGGACTGGACGGCCGGGGAGCTGTTTTTT
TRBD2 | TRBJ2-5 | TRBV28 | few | CASSQPGGREATQYF | TGTGCCAGCAGCCAACCCGGGGGTCGGGAGGCGACCCAGTACTTC
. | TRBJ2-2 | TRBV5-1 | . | CASAVGVTGELFF | TGCGCCAGCGCGGTCGGGGTCACCGGGGAGCTGTTTTTT
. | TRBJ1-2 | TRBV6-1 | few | CASSPDRPYGYTF | TGTGCCAGCAGCCCTGACAGGCCCTATGGCTACACCTTC
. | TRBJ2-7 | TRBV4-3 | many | CASSQGVGQVNEQYF | TGCGCCAGCAGCCAAGGGGTGGGCCAAGTCAACGAGCAGTACTTC
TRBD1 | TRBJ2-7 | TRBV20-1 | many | CSARALAGTGMREQYF | TGCAGTGCTAGAGCTCTTGCGGGGACAGGGATGAGGGAGCAGTACTTC
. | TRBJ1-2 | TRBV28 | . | CASRPAHEDHRTVSNYGYTF | TGTGCCAGCAGACCCGCTCACGAGGATCATAGGACAGTTTCTAACTATGGCTACACCTTC
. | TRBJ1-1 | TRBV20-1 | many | CSALNTEAFF | TGCAGTGCTCTGAACACTGAAGCTTTCTTT
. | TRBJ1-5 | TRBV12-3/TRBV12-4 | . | CASSFGGGEQPQHF | TGTGCCAGCAGTTTCGGGGGGGGCGAGCAGCCCCAGCATTTT
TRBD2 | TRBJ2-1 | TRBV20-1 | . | CSAWTSGDSYNEQFF | TGCAGTGCCTGGACTAGCGGGGACTCCTACAATGAGCAGTTCTTC
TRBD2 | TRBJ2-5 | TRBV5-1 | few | CASSLGRRGAPETQYF | TGCGCCAGCAGCTTGGGTCGGCGGGGGGCACCAGAGACCCAGTACTTC
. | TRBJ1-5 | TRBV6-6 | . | CASFEPAEAQPQHF | TGTGCCAGCTTTGAGCCGGCGGAGGCTCAGCCCCAGCATTTT
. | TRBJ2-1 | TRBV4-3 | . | CASSPSRAFREQFF | TGCGCCAGCAGTCCCTCAAGAGCATTTAGAGAGCAGTTCTTC
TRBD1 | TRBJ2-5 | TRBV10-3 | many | CAISARTGEETQYF | TGTGCCATCAGCGCTCGGACAGGGGAAGAGACCCAGTACTTC
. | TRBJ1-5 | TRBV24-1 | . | CATSDALTGEPQHF | TGTGCCACCAGTGACGCGCTTACGGGGGAGCCCCAGCATTTT